Following are 15 T cell receptor beta chains from one sample sequenced in a study of T cells in Graves' hyperthyroidism and ophthalmopathy. Template material for amplifying TCR beta CDR3 regions consisted of RNA transcripts. The primer set for the first-round RT-PCR of the TCR CDR3 was HTBI. TCRdb itself ran the multiplex PCR reads through MiXCR, one entry per CDR3 protein. In the table there are 300,000 to 500,000 distinct CDR3 sequences, about 15% of which are singletons. The sequencing sample was made of blood. Source of these receptors: a woman younger than 45 with Graves' hyperthyroidism.

This clonotype has more than one count but fewer than ten. The V gene is TRBV20-1, the J gene TRBJ1-2; D unresolved. V lost 4 bases, J lost 4 bases, and 13 bases lay in between. Germline V gene data show CDR1 as DFQATT and CDR2 as SNEGSKA (reference sequence). The CDR3 has 13 amino acids. CDR3 sequence reads: CSANPSLTYGYTF. In nucleotides, the CDR3 is TGCAGTGCTAACCCCTCTCTGACCTATGGCTACACCTTC.

This clonotype was detected ten times or more. This chain links TRBV2 with TRBJ2-1; a weak D match, TRBD2 (6 bases). Germline CDR1 reads SNHLY; CDR2 reads FYNNEI. Trimming took off 7 bases at V and 6 bases at J, with 13 bases between the two ends. The CDR3 totals 13 residues. CDR3 sequence reads: CASMRDSGNEQFF. CDR3 nucleotide sequence: TGTGCCAGCATGCGGGATTCCGGCAATGAGCAGTTCTTC.

Notes on this clonotype: At one end the junction does not follow the germline gene, possibly because of a read error. This chain joins TRBV2 and TRBJ2-4, with D perhaps TRBD1 (5 bases). CDR1 SNHLY and CDR2 FYNNEI come from the germline V gene. The CDR3 has 14 amino acids. CDR3 sequence: CASSGREAENIQYF. The CDR3 DNA follows: TGTGCCAGCAGCGGCAGGGAAGCCGAAAACATTCAGTACTTC.

V usage is TRBV19 and J usage is TRBJ1-1; D uncertain. The V and J ends lost 5 bases and 3 bases respectively, with 10 bases between them. This CDR3 contains 13 residues. Germline CDR1 LNHDA, CDR2 SQIVND (reference sequence). In nucleotides, the CDR3 is TGTGCCAGTAGTGTTGCGACGGACACTGAAGCTTTCTTT. It yields the protein CASSVATDTEAFF.

This clonotype was counted ten times or more. The V call is TRBV12-3 or TRBV12-4, the J call TRBJ2-1; TRBD2 agrees at 7 bases. V gave up 6 bases and J gave up 7 bases; unmatched junction bases: 3. The CDR3 length is 12 residues. The CDR3 DNA reads TGTGCCAGCAGCCTGGGACTAAATGAGCAGTTCTTC. This gives the protein CASSLGLNEQFF.

This clonotype occurred a few times. The chain uses TRBV4-1 and TRBJ2-5; 9 bases line up with TRBD2. CDR3 length equals 15 residues. CDR1 is MGHRA and CDR2 is YSYEKL in the germline V gene. The V gene end was trimmed by 0 bases and the J gene end by 6 bases; junction bases not matched to a gene: 5. CDR3 DNA: TGCGCCAGCAGCCAAGAGCGTAGCGGGAGAAAGACCCAGTACTTC. Protein: CASSQERSGRKTQYF.

This clonotype appeared a few times. The chain has TRBV29-1 and TRBJ2-7; possible D gene TRBD1, 5 bases. Trimming removed 5 bases from V and 5 bases from J, with 16 bases in between. CDR1 and CDR2 from the germline V gene are SQVTM and ANQGSEA. The CDR3 sequence is 13 residues long. The DNA of the CDR3 is TGCAGCGTTCTAAGCAAGGGGCGGCACGAGCAGTACTTC. Amino acid sequence: CSVLSKGRHEQYF.

The sample holds many counts of this clonotype. The J gene is TRBJ2-1, the V gene TRBV19; 9 bases fit TRBD2. This CDR3 has 15 residues. CDR1 and CDR2 from the germline V gene are LNHDA and SQIVND (reference sequence). The J segment lost 0 bases and the V segment lost 9 bases, leaving 6 bases of the junction unmatched. The CDR3 sequence: CASSISGSSYNEQFF. CDR3 coding DNA: TGTGCCAGCAGCATTAGCGGGAGCTCCTACAATGAGCAGTTCTTC.

This clonotype occurred many times. The CDR3 spells CASSQEGLAETQYF. The CDR3 coding sequence is TGTGCCAGCAGCCAAGAAGGGCTAGCGGAGACCCAGTACTTC. The chain employs TRBV3-1 and TRBJ2-5; the D gene is possibly TRBD2 (6 bases). Germline lookup yields CDR1 LGHDT and CDR2 YNNKEL (reference sequence). CDR3 length: 14 amino acids. The germline V and J ends were trimmed by 0 bases and 5 bases, with 10 bases remaining between them.

The table lists this clonotype with many counts. The rearrangement uses TRBV20-1 and TRBJ2-7; possibly TRBD2 for D (6 bases). The CDR3 has 14 residues. Germline V gene data show CDR1 as DFQATT and CDR2 as SNEGSKA (reference sequence). V was trimmed by 0 bases and J by 6 bases, leaving 15 bases between them. The CDR3 sequence: CSARDGAGMGEQYF. As DNA, the CDR3 is TGCAGTGCTAGAGATGGGGCGGGAATGGGCGAGCAGTACTTC.

This clonotype was found many times. A read error may account for a junction end that differs from germline. The rearrangement links TRBV5-1 to TRBJ2-1, with 12 bases identical to TRBD2. CDR1 and CDR2 (germline): SGHRS, YFSETQ. The CDR3 runs 15 residues. In DNA form, the CDR3 reads TGTGCCAGCAGCTCCGGGACTAGCGGGCTGAATGAGCAGTTCTTC. Protein: CASSSGTSGLNEQFF.

The rearrangement joins TRBV30 to TRBJ2-1, with 9 positions matching TRBD2. V dropped 3 bases and J dropped 0; count of bases not matched to a gene: 3. The CDR3 runs to 15 residues. Germline lookup yields CDR1 GTSNPN and CDR2 SVGIG (reference sequence). DNA of the CDR3: TGTGCCTGGAGCGATAGCGGGAGCTCCTACAATGAGCAGTTCTTC. Translated: CAWSDSGSSYNEQFF.

This clonotype was seen a handful of times. The J gene is TRBJ2-1, the V gene TRBV27; 13 nucleotides line up with TRBD2. The germline V gene encodes CDR1 MNHEY and CDR2 SMNVEV (reference sequence). This CDR3 spans 18 amino acids. V dropped 3 bases and J dropped 4; count of bases not matched to a gene: 9. CDR3 bases: TGTGCCAGCAGTTTTCCCCCCGGGACTAGCGGGAATTACAATGAGCAGTTCTTC. Its translation: CASSFPPGTSGNYNEQFF.

This clonotype has at least ten counts. The chain links TRBV12-3 or TRBV12-4 to TRBJ1-2; a weak D match, TRBD1 (6 bases). The V end lost 4 bases, the J end lost 0 bases, and 12 bases lay between the germline ends. CDR3 size: 15 residues. CDR3: CASSSTGQANYGYTF. The CDR3 nucleotides read TGTGCCAGCAGTTCGACAGGTCAAGCTAACTATGGCTACACCTTC.

This clonotype has at least ten counts. The chain recombines TRBV12-3 or TRBV12-4 with TRBJ1-2; possibly TRBD1 for D (5 bases). The CDR3 runs to 12 residues. V was trimmed by 7 bases and J by 8 bases, leaving 14 bases between them. The CDR3 loop is CASTPGGRGYTF. The CDR3 region has the DNA TGTGCCAGCACCCCGGGGGGTCGGGGCTACACCTTC.